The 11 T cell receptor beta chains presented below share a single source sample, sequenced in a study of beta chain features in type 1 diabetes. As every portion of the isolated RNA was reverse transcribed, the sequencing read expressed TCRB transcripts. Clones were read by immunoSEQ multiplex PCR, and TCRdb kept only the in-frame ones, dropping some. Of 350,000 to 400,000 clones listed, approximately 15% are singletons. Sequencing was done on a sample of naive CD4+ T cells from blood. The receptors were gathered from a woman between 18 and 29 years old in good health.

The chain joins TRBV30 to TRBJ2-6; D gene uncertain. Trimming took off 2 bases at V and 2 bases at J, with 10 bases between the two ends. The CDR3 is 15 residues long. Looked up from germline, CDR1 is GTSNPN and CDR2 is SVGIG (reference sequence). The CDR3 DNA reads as TGTGCCTGGAGTCAGGTGTTCGCTGGGGCCAACGTCCTGACTTTC. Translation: CAWSQVFAGANVLTF. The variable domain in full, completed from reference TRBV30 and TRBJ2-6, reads SQTIHQWPATLVQPVGSPLSLECTVEGTSNPNLYWYRQAAGRGLQLLFYSVGIGQISSEVPQNLSASRPQDRQFILSSKKLLLSDSGFYLCAWSQVFAGANVLTFGAGSRLTVL.

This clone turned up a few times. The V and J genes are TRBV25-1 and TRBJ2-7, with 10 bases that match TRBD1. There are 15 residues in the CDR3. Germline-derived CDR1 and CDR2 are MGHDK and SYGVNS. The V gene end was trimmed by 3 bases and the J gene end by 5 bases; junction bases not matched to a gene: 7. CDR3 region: CASSDRTGGAHEQYF. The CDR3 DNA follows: TGTGCCAGCAGTGATAGGACAGGGGGGGCCCACGAGCAGTACTTC.

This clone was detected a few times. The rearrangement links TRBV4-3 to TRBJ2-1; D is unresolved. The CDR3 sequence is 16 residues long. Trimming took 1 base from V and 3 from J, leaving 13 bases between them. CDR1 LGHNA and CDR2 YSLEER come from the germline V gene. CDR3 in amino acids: CASSQVLASVYNEQFF. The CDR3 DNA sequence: TGCGCCAGCAGCCAAGTTCTCGCCTCGGTCTACAATGAGCAGTTCTTC.

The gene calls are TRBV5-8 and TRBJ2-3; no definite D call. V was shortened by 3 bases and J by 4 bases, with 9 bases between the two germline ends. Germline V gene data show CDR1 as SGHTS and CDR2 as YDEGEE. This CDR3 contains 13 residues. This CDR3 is CASSSQLPDTQYF. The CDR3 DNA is TGTGCCAGCAGCTCTCAGTTACCAGATACGCAGTATTTT.

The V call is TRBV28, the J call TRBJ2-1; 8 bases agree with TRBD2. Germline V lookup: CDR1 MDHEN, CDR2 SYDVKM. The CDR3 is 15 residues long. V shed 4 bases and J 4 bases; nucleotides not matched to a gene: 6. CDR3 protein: CASSSWVAGYNEQFF. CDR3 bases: TGTGCCAGCAGTTCCTGGGTAGCGGGGTACAATGAGCAGTTCTTC.

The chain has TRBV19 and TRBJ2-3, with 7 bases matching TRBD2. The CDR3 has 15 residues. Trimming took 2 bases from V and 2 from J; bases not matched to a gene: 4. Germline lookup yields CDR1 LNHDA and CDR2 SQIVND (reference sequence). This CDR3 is CASSIRSGFTDTQYF. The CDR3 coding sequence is TGTGCCAGTAGTATACGTAGCGGGTTCACAGATACGCAGTATTTT.

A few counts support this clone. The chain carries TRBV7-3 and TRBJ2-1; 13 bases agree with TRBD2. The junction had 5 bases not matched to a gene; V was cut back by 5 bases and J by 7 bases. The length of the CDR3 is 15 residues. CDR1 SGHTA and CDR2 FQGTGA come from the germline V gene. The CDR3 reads CASSPWTSGRNEQFF. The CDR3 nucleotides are TGTGCCAGCAGCCCCTGGACTAGCGGGAGAAATGAGCAGTTCTTC.

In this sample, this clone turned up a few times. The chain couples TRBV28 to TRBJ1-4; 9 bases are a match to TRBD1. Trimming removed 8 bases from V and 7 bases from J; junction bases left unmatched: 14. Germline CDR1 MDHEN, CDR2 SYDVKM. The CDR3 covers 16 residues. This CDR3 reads CASSGTGTTQGEKLFF. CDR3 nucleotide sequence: TGTGCCAGCTCCGGGACAGGGACCACACAGGGTGAAAAACTGTTTTTT. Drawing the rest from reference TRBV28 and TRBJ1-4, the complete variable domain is DVKVTQSSRYLVKRTGEKVFLECVQDMDHENMFWYRQDPGLGLRLIYFSYDVKMKEKGDIPEGYSVSREKKERFSLILESASTNQTSMYLCASSGTGTTQGEKLFFGSGTQLSVL.

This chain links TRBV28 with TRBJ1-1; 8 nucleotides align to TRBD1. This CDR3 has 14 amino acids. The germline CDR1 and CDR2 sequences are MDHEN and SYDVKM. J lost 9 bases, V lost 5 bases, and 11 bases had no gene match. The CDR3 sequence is CASSPTDRVRQAFF. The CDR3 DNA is TGTGCCAGCAGTCCCACGGACAGGGTTCGACAAGCTTTCTTT.

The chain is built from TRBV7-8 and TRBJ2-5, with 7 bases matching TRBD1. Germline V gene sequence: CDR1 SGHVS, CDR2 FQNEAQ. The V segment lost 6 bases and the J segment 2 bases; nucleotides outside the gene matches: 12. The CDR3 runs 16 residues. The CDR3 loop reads CASRLTPGQRQETQYF. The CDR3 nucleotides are TGTGCCAGCAGACTAACCCCGGGACAGAGGCAAGAGACCCAGTACTTC.

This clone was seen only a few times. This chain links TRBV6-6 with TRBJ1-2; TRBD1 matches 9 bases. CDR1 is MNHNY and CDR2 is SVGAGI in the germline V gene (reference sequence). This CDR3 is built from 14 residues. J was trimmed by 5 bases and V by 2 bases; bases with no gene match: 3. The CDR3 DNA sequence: TGTGCCAGCAGTTACACGGGACAGGGATATGGCTACACCTTC. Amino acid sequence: CASSYTGQGYGYTF.